This entry is about one TCR beta chain. These data are taken from a study of cytomegalovirus exposure and HLA in healthy donors. This PCR relied on a set of 60 Vbeta primers and 13 Jbeta primers. Assay used: immunoSEQ multiplex PCR; TCRdb lists only in-frame clones, some missing. This sample's table reports around 74,000 clones. The source material was PBMCs. The origin of this receptor is a man aged 50-60 years in good health and CMV-seropositive.

CDR3 DNA sequence: TGCGCCAGCAGCCATCGCCAAGAGACCCAGTACTTC. It translates to CASSHRQETQYF. This chain connects TRBV4-1 to TRBJ2-5; D not certain. There are 12 residues in the CDR3. Germline V gene lookup returns CDR1 MGHRA and CDR2 YSYEKL. The V end was cut by 3 bases, the J end by 1 base, with 3 bases between.